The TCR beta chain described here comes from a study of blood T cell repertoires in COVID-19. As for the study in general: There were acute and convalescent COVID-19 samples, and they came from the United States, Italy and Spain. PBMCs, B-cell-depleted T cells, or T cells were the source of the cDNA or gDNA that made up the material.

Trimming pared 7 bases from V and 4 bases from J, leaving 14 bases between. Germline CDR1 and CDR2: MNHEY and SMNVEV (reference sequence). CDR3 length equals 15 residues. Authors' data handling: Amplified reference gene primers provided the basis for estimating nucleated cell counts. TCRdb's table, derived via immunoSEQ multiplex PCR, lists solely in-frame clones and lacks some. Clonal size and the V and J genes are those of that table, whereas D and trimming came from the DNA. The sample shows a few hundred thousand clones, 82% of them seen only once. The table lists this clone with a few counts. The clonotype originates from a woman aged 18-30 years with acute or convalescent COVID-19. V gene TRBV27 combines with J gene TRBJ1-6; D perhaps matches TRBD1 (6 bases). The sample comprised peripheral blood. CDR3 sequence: CASTPTGSYNSPLHF. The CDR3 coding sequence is TGTGCCAGCACCCCTACAGGGTCTTATAATTCACCCCTCCACTTT.